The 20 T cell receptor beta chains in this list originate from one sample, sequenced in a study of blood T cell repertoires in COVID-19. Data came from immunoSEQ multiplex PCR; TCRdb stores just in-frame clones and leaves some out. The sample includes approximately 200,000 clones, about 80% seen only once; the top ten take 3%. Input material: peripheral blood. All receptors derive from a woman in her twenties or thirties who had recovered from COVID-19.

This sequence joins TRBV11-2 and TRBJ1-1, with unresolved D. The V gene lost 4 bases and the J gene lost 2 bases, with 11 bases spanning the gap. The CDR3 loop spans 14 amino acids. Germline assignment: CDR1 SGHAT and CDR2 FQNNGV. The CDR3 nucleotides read TGTGCCAGCAGCTCCCTTCGGGGAAACACTGAAGCTTTCTTT. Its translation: CASSSLRGNTEAFF.

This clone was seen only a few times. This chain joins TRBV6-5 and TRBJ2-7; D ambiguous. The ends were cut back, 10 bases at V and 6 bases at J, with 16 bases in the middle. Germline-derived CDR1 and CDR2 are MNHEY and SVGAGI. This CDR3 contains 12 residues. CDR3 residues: CAILPPSPEQYF. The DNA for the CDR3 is TGTGCCATCCTCCCCCCGTCCCCCGAGCAGTACTTC.

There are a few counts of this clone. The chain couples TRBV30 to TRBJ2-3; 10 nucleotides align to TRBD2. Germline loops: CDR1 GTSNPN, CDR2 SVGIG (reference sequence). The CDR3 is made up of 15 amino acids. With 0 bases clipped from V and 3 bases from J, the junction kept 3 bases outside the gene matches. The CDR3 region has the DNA TGTGCCTGGAGTGTAATTAGCGGGAGGACAGATACGCAGTATTTT. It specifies CAWSVISGRTDTQYF.

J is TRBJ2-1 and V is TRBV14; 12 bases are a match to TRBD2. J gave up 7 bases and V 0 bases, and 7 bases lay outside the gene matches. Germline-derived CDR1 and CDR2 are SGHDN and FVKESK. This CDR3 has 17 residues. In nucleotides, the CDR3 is TGTGCCAGCAGCCAAGATCCACTAGCGGGAGGTTGGAATGAGCAGTTCTTC. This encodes CASSQDPLAGGWNEQFF.

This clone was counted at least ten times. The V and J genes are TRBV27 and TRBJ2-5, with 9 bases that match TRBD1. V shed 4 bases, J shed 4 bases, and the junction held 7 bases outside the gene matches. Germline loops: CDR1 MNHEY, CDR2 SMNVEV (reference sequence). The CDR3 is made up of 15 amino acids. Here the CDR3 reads CASSSGTGNAETQYF. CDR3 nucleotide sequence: TGTGCCAGCAGTTCCGGGACAGGGAACGCAGAGACCCAGTACTTC.

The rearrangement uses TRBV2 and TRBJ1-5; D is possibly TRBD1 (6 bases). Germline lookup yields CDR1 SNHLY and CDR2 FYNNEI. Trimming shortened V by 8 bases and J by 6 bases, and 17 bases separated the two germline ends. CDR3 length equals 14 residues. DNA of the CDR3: TGTGCCAGCGCGAGGAACAGGGTAGTTCAGCCCCAGCATTTT. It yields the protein CASARNRVVQPQHF.

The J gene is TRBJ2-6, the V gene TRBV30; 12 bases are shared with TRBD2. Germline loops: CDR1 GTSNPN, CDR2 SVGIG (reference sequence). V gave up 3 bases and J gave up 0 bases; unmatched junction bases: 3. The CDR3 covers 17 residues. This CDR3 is CAWRGLAGLSGANVLTF. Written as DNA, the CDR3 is TGTGCCTGGAGGGGACTAGCGGGCCTCTCTGGGGCCAACGTCCTGACTTTC.

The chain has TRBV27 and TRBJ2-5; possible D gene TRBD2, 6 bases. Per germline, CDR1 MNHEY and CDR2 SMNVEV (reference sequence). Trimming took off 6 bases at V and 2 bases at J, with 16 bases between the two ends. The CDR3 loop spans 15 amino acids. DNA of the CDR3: TGTGCCAGCAGCCCGGGACTGACGATACAAGAGACCCAGTACTTC. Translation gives CASSPGLTIQETQYF.

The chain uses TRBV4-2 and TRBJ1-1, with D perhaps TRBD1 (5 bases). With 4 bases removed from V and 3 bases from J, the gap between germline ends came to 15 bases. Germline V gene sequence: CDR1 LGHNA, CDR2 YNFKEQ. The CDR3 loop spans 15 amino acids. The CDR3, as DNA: TGTGCCAGCAGCCCGATGGTAGGCAGGGACACTGAAGCTTTCTTT. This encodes CASSPMVGRDTEAFF.

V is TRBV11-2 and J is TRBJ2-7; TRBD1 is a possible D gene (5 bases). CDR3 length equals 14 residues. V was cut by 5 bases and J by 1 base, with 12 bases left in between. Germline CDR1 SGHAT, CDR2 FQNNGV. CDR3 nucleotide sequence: TGTGCCAGCAGCGTACAGGTGCGTTCCTACGAGCAGTACTTC. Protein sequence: CASSVQVRSYEQYF. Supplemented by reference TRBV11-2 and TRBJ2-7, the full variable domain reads EAGVAQSPRYKIIEKRQSVAFWCNPISGHATLYWYQQILGQGPKLLIQFQNNGVVDDSQLPKDRFSAERLKGVDSTLKIQPAKLEDSAVYLCASSVQVRSYEQYFGPGTRLTVT.

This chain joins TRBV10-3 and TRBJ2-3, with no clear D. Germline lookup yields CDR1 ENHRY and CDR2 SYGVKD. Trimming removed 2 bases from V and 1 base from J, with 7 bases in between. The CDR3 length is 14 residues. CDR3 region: CAISERVGTDTQYF. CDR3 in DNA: TGTGCCATCAGTGAGCGAGTCGGCACAGATACGCAGTATTTT.

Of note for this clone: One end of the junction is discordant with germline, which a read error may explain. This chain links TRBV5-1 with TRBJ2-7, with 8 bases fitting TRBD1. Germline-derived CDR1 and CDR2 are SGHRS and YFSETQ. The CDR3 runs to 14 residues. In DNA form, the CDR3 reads TGCGCCAGCAGCTTGGGGGACAGGTCGCCTGGGAGGCACTTC. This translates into CASSLGDRSPGRHF.

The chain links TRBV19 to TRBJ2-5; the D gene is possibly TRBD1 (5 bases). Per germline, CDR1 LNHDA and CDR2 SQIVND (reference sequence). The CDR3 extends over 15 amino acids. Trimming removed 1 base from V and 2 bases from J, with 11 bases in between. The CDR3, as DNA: TGTGCCAGTAGTATAGTTACAGGAATACAAGAGACCCAGTACTTC. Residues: CASSIVTGIQETQYF.

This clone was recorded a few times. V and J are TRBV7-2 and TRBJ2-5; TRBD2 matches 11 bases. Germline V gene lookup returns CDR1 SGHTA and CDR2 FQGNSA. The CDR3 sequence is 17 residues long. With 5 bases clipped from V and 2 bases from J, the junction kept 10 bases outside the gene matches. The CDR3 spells CASSPPLSGRVQETQYF. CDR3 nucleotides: TGTGCCAGCAGCCCCCCCCTTAGCGGGAGGGTTCAAGAGACCCAGTACTTC.

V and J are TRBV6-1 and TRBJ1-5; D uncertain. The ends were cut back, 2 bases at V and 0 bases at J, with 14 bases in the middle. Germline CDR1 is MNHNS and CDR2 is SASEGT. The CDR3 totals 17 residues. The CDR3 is CASSELRFRDSNQPQHF. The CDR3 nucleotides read TGTGCCAGCAGTGAATTGAGGTTTCGGGATAGCAATCAGCCCCAGCATTTT.

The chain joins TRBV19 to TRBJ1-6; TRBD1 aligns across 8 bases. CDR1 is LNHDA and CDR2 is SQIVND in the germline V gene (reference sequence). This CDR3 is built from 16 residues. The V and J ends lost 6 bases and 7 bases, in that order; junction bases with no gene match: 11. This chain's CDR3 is CASRTLTGALNSPLHF. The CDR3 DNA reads TGTGCCAGTAGGACTCTGACAGGGGCGTTAAATTCACCCCTCCACTTT.

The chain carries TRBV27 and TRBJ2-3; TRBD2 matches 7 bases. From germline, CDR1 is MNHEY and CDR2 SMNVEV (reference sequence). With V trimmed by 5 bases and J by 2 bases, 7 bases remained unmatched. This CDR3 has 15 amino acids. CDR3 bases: TGTGCCAGCAGTCCGACTAGCCTTGCCACAGATACGCAGTATTTT. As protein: CASSPTSLATDTQYF.

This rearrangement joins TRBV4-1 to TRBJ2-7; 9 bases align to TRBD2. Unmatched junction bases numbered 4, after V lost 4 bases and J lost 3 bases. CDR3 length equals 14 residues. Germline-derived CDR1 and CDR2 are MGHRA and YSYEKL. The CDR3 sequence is CASSRLSGGYEQYF. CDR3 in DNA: TGCGCCAGCAGCCGGCTTAGCGGGGGCTACGAGCAGTACTTC.

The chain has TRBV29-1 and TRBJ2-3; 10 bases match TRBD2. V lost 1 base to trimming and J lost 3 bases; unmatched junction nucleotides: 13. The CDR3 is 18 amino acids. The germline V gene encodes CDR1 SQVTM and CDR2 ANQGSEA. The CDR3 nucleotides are TGCAGCGTTGAAGGGGCTAGCGGGAGCCAAACACGAACAGATACGCAGTATTTT. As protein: CSVEGASGSQTRTDTQYF.

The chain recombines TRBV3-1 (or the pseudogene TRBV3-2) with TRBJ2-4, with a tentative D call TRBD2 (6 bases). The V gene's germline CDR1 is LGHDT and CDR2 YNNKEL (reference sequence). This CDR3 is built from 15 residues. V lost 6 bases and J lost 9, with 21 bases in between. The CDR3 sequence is CASSPTRGTSGIQYF. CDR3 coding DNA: TGTGCCAGCAGTCCTACCCGGGGGACTTCGGGCATTCAGTACTTC.